This is a list of T cell receptor beta chains from one sample in a study of tumor-infiltrating lymphocytes in primary liver carcinoma. Via MiXCR, TCRdb re-called the multiplex PCR reads, giving one row per CDR3 protein. The sample records fewer than 350,000 distinct CDR3 sequences, around three fifths being singletons. Sequenced material: peripheral blood. These receptor sequences come from a man aged 40-50 years with primary liver carcinoma and hepatitis B virus infection. Both conserved end residues are part of each CDR3. The D gene is left open where the match is weak. Some rows have no size entry. The others give once, few or many, or a class for an expanded clone.

j_call	d_call	v_call	clone_size	cdr3_nt	cdr3_aa
TRBJ2-7	-	TRBV11-2	once	TGTGCCAGCAGCTTAGAATTGTCCGTCGTAGGGGGGGCCTACGAGCAGTACTTC	CASSLELSVVGGAYEQYF
TRBJ2-1	-	TRBV6-5	once	TGTGTCAGCAGTTACTCGGGGCCAGGCGACACAAGTGAGCAGTTCTTC	CVSSYSGPGDTSEQFF
TRBJ2-1	-	TRBV5-6	-	TGTGCAAGCAGCTACATGGGGCGGAAGGGCGAGCAGTTCTTC	CASSYMGRKGEQFF
TRBJ2-7	TRBD2	TRBV6-5	many	TGTGCCAGCACCAGCGGGAGCTCCTACGAGCAGTACTTC	CASTSGSSYEQYF
TRBJ2-3	TRBD2	TRBV24-1	-	TGTGCCACCAGTCTTAGCGGGAACGGATTTGGCACAGATACGCAGTATTTT	CATSLSGNGFGTDTQYF
TRBJ2-5	TRBD2	TRBV6-2/TRBV6-3	many	TGTGCCAGCAGTGAACCGGGACTAGCAGAGACCCAGTACTTC	CASSEPGLAETQYF
TRBJ1-4	-	TRBV10-3	-	TGTGCCATCAGTGTCGGGGAGAGTAATGAAAAACTGTTTTTT	CAISVGESNEKLFF
TRBJ1-1	-	TRBV6-2/TRBV6-3	few	TGTGCCAGTAGTTACACAGAACTGAACACTGAAGCTTTCTTT	CASSYTELNTEAFF
TRBJ2-1	-	TRBV4-3	many	TGCGCCAGCAGCCAAGATAGGCAGTTCGCCCAATGGGCCTACAATGAGCAGTTCTTC	CASSQDRQFAQWAYNEQFF
TRBJ2-7	TRBD2	TRBV11-2	many	TGTGCCAGCAGCCCGACTAGCGGGAGCAACGAGCAGTACTTC	CASSPTSGSNEQYF
TRBJ2-3	TRBD1	TRBV11-2	-	TGTGCCAGCAGCATAACGACAGGGGAGACAGATACGCAGTATTTT	CASSITTGETDTQYF
TRBJ1-4	TRBD1	TRBV6-6	-	TGTGCCAGCAGTTACGAACAGGGGAACGAAAAACTGTTTTTT	CASSYEQGNEKLFF
TRBJ2-1	TRBD2	TRBV11-1	many	TGTGCCAGCAGCTTTGCGGGGGGAGGCAATGAGCAGTTCTTC	CASSFAGGGNEQFF
TRBJ2-4	-	TRBV12-3/TRBV12-4	many	TGTGCCAGCAGTTTGTCCCAAAACATTCAGTACTTC	CASSLSQNIQYF
TRBJ2-2	TRBD2	TRBV5-4	many	TGTGCCAGCAGCTCGGGGGGAGCGGGAGGCACCGGGGAGCTGTTTTTT	CASSSGGAGGTGELFF
TRBJ1-2	-	TRBV5-6	many	TGTGCCAGCAGCCCGCTCGACACACCGAGAGCTAACTATGGCTACACCTTC	CASSPLDTPRANYGYTF
TRBJ2-3	-	TRBV29-1	many	TGCAGCGCTACCGGGACTCCCGGCACAGATACGCAGTATTTT	CSATGTPGTDTQYF
TRBJ1-2	-	TRBV10-3	-	TGTGCCATCAGTGAGTCGCCAGGTCGGATAGATTGCTACACCTTC	CAISESPGRIDCYTF
TRBJ2-1	-	TRBV6-6	-	TGTGCCAGCAGTTACAAGGGGGACTCCTACAATGAGCAGTTCTTC	CASSYKGDSYNEQFF
TRBJ2-5	TRBD2	TRBV7-9	-	TGTGCCAGCAGCAGGACTAGCGGGAGCGGGTACCAAGAGACCCAGTACTTC	CASSRTSGSGYQETQYF
TRBJ2-7	-	TRBV10-2	-	TGCGCCGGCAGGGATTACGAGCAGTACTTC	CAGRDYEQYF
TRBJ2-3	-	TRBV11-2	-	TGTGCCAGCAGCAAAGAGGGTTACGGGAGTGGGGCAGATACGCAGTATTTT	CASSKEGYGSGADTQYF
TRBJ2-7	-	TRBV30	-	TGTGCCTGGAGTGTACGGTGGACCGAGCAGTACTTC	CAWSVRWTEQYF
TRBJ2-7	-	TRBV28	few	TGTGCCAGCAGCGAAGGAGGGGCCGCGTTTTTAGAGCAGTACTTC	CASSEGGAAFLEQYF
TRBJ2-3	-	TRBV29-1	-	TGCAGCGTCAGTGGAGTAGTGGCAGATACACAGTGTTTT	CSVSGVVADTQCF
TRBJ2-2	-	TRBV11-2	-	TGTGTCAGCAGCCCAGAGTGTGCCGCGCACAGAACGAACACCGGGGAGCTGTTTTTT	CVSSPECAAHRTNTGELFF
TRBJ1-5	-	TRBV11-2	-	TGTGCTAGCAGCGTACAGGGTGATCATCCCCAGCATTTT	CASSVQGDHPQHF
TRBJ2-7	-	TRBV12-3/TRBV12-4	-	TGTGCCAGCAGTATCCGCAGGGGGGCCGGTGAGCAGTACTTC	CASSIRRGAGEQYF
TRBJ2-1	TRBD2	TRBV5-1	-	TGCGCCAGCAGCTTAGATCGAGGGACTAGTATCGATGAGCAGTTCTTC	CASSLDRGTSIDEQFF
TRBJ2-2	-	TRBV4-1	-	TGCGCCAGCAGCCGAGTTCCGCTAACGGGACGTGCCGGGGAGCTGTTTTTT	CASSRVPLTGRAGELFF
TRBJ1-5	-	TRBV24-1	-	TGTGCCACCAGTGATCCGGGTAATCAGCCCCAGCATTTT	CATSDPGNQPQHF
TRBJ2-1	TRBD2	TRBV6-5	few	TGTGCCAGCAGTCGATTCACCGGGACTAGCGGGGGCATAGAATTCTTC	CASSRFTGTSGGIEFF
TRBJ1-3	TRBD1	TRBV6-5	few	TGTGCCAGCAGTTACTCGCAGACAGGGTCTGGAAACACCATATATTTT	CASSYSQTGSGNTIYF